The source of this TCR beta chain is a study of T cell repertoires in cytomegalovirus infection. This clonotype was picked up many times. Each CDR3 protein gets one entry after TCRdb re-called the reads with MiXCR. The top ten clones hold about 13% of a sample with around 530,000 distinct CDR3 sequences, approximately 25% of them seen once. V dropped 8 bases and J dropped 5 bases, with 9 bases sitting between them. Looked up from germline, CDR1 is SGHTA and CDR2 is FQGNSA. The CDR3 loop spans 11 amino acids. This sequence joins TRBV7-2 and TRBJ1-2; D is unclear. This clonotype was sampled from a human donor in good health (CMV status not recorded). Some clones in this sample may be carry-over from other donors' samples. Sequenced sample: PBMCs. The CDR3 DNA reads as TGTGCCAGCGAGAGTGGGTATGGCTACACCTTC. It yields the protein CASESGYGYTF.